The rows below give T cell receptor beta chains drawn from one sample of a study of cytomegalovirus exposure and HLA in healthy donors. The assay was immunoSEQ multiplex PCR, and TCRdb's table has in-frame clones only and misses some. The repertoire consists of 90,000 to 140,000 clones, with about 85% occurring once and the leading ten covering 3% to 4%. Sample: PBMCs. The receptors shown here come from a young woman in good health and CMV-seropositive. Each CDR3 is given with its conserved first and last residue. D genes are given only for firm matches. Size values are once, few and many counts, or a class for expanded clones, and some rows have none.

V	size	J	D	DNA	CDR3
TRBV6-5	-	TRBJ2-7	TRBD2	TGTGCCAGCAGGGTAGGGACTAGCGCATCCTACGAGCAGTACTTC	CASRVGTSASYEQYF
TRBV27	-	TRBJ2-5	-	TGTGCCAGCAGTTCGGACGGGGGACGGGTGGAGACCCAGTACTTC	CASSSDGGRVETQYF
TRBV2	few	TRBJ2-1	-	TGTGCCAGCAGTTGGAGCAGGGAATCCTACAATGAGCAGTTCTTC	CASSWSRESYNEQFF
TRBV30	-	TRBJ2-3	TRBD2	TGTGCCTGGGCTAGCGGGAGGGCGGATACGCAGTATTTT	CAWASGRADTQYF
TRBV10-3	-	TRBJ2-3	-	TGTGCCATCAGTGCCTCGGCGGGATACCTAGATACGCAGTATTTT	CAISASAGYLDTQYF
TRBV11-3	-	TRBJ1-1	-	TGTGCCAGCAGCTTAGTGGGGCAGGGCACTGAAGCTTTCTTT	CASSLVGQGTEAFF
TRBV5-6	-	TRBJ2-4	TRBD1	TGTGCCAGCAGCTTTTGGCAGGGGGCAACCAAAAACATTCAGTACTTC	CASSFWQGATKNIQYF
TRBV7-9	-	TRBJ2-2	-	TGTGCCAGCAGCTTGTACTTGGGCTCTGGGGAGCTGTTTTTT	CASSLYLGSGELFF
TRBV19	-	TRBJ2-1	TRBD2	TGTGCCAGTAGTATGAGCGGGAGCTCCTACAATGAGCAGTTCTTC	CASSMSGSSYNEQFF
TRBV21-1	-	TRBJ1-6	-	TGTGCCAGCCCCTTCTGCACACATAATTCACCCCTCCACTTT	CASPFCTHNSPLHF
TRBV11-2	-	TRBJ2-7	-	TGTGCCAGCAGCTACTCCTCCTACGAGCAGTACTTC	CASSYSSYEQYF
TRBV28	-	TRBJ1-3	-	TGTGCCAGCAGTTTGAGGCAGGGTTTAGGAACTGGAAACACCATATATTTT	CASSLRQGLGTGNTIYF
TRBV11-2	-	TRBJ1-5	-	TGTGCCAGCAGCTTAGATCTTCCGGGGCAGCCCCAGCATTTT	CASSLDLPGQPQHF
TRBV7-8	-	TRBJ1-4	-	TGTGCCAGCAGCCACTACATATACAGGGATGCTAATGAAAAACTGTTTTTT	CASSHYIYRDANEKLFF
TRBV19	-	TRBJ2-7	TRBD2	TGTGCCAGTAGTATAGGGCGGGAGGCAACCTACGAGCAGTACTTC	CASSIGREATYEQYF
TRBV21-1	-	TRBJ2-7	-	TGTGCCAGCAGCTCCCTCTTGGGGACAGGGGGCCGGTACGAGCAGTACTTC	CASSSLLGTGGRYEQYF
TRBV5-4	medium-sized	TRBJ2-5	TRBD1	TGTGCCAGCAGCCTAGGGACAGGGGGGGGAGAGACCCAGTACTTC	CASSLGTGGGETQYF
TRBV4-2	-	TRBJ2-1	TRBD2	TGTGCCAGCAGCCAAGTGTTAGCGGGGGCAAGCTCCTACAATGAGCAGTTCTTC	CASSQVLAGASSYNEQFF
TRBV7-9	-	TRBJ1-6	-	TGTGCCAGCAGCCTGCTCGGGTATGGTTCACCCCTCCACTTT	CASSLLGYGSPLHF
TRBV6-5	-	TRBJ1-1	-	TGTGCCAGCAGTTTCTTCGACAGCAAGGCTGAAGCTTTCTTT	CASSFFDSKAEAFF
TRBV4-1	-	TRBJ1-5	-	TGCGCCAGCAGCCAAGTGGGCGACAGCAATCAGCCCCAGCATTTT	CASSQVGDSNQPQHF
TRBV19	-	TRBJ1-1	TRBD1	TGTGCCAGTAGTGCCGAGACCCTGACAGGGGGCGATGGTGAAGCTTTCTTT	CASSAETLTGGDGEAFF
TRBV7-3	once	TRBJ2-3	-	TGTGCCAGCGGGCAAGGGGGTCGCACAGATACGCAGTATTTT	CASGQGGRTDTQYF
TRBV15	-	TRBJ2-1	TRBD2	TGTGCCACCAGCAGACCCCAGCGGGAGATCTATGAGCAGTTCTTC	CATSRPQREIYEQFF
TRBV25-1	-	TRBJ2-1	TRBD2	TGTGCCAGCAGTGAACCAGGGACTAGCGGCTCCTACAATGAGCAGTTCTTC	CASSEPGTSGSYNEQFF
TRBV5-1	-	TRBJ2-5	TRBD1	TGCGCCAGCAGCCCCGGCGGGACAGGGGACCTGACCCAGTACTTC	CASSPGGTGDLTQYF
TRBV6-1	few	TRBJ2-7	-	TGTGCCAGCAGTGAAATTGTAGGGGGAACCTTAAACGAGCAGTACTTC	CASSEIVGGTLNEQYF
TRBV30	-	TRBJ2-2	-	TGTGCCTGGAGTGATTCTAGCCTGACCGGGGAGCTGTTTTTT	CAWSDSSLTGELFF
TRBV6-5	-	TRBJ1-2	TRBD1	TGTGCCAGCAGTTCCCCGGGACAGGGGGCACCGGGCGGCTACACCTTC	CASSSPGQGAPGGYTF
TRBV7-3	-	TRBJ1-2	TRBD1	TGTGCCAGCAGTTCCCAGGAGGGGGCCGGCTACACCTTC	CASSSQEGAGYTF
TRBV5-1	-	TRBJ2-7	-	TGCGCCAGCAGTGGGGGGGCCACCTACGAGCAGTACTTC	CASSGGATYEQYF
TRBV5-4	-	TRBJ2-1	-	TGTGCCAGCAGTTCCGCGGACAGATCCTACAATGAGCAGTTCTTC	CASSSADRSYNEQFF
TRBV6-6	-	TRBJ2-1	TRBD1	TGTGCCAGCAGTTATGAGGGACAGTCATACAATGAGCAGTTCTTC	CASSYEGQSYNEQFF
TRBV4-1	-	TRBJ2-5	-	TGCGCCAGCAGCCAAACCCTTCGGAGGTTGGACCAAGAGACCCAGTACTTC	CASSQTLRRLDQETQYF
TRBV5-1	once	TRBJ1-1	-	TGCGCCAGCAGCTTACAGGGAAGGTACACTGAAGCTTTCTTT	CASSLQGRYTEAFF
TRBV2	-	TRBJ1-5	-	TGTGCCAGCAGTGAGTCTATCTTTAGCAATCAGCCCCAGCATTTT	CASSESIFSNQPQHF